This TCR beta chain was recovered during a study of blood T cell repertoires in COVID-19. Study-wide context: Acute and convalescent COVID-19 specimens originated in the United States, Italy and Spain. T cells, B-cell-depleted T cells, or PBMCs provided the cDNA or gDNA that served as material.

Germline V gene sequence: CDR1 SEHNR, CDR2 FQNEAQ (reference sequence). CDR3 length: 14 amino acids. V dropped 5 bases and J dropped 3 bases, with 13 bases sitting between them. In the authors' methods: Amplification of reference gene primers provided the estimated nucleated cell counts. Method: immunoSEQ multiplex PCR; TCRdb's copy keeps in-frame clones and lacks some. D and trimming come from the DNA, and the V and J calls and clone size come from that table. Of more than 250,000 clones in the sample, around 87% are singletons; the top ten hold 1%. Sequencing was carried out using peripheral blood. V and J are TRBV7-9 and TRBJ2-5, with D unresolved. The receptor comes from a man between 45 and 60 years old with active or convalescent COVID-19. The CDR3 nucleotides are TGTGCCAGCAGCCCATTGGCAGCGAAAGAGACCCAGTACTTC. It encodes CASSPLAAKETQYF.